This TCR beta chain was retrieved from a study of cytomegalovirus exposure and HLA in healthy donors. The CDR3 sequence is 12 residues long. Trimming removed 3 bases from V and 6 bases from J; junction bases left unmatched: 3. The germline gives CDR1 GTSNPN, CDR2 SVGIG (reference sequence). In the PCR, 60 Vbeta and 13 Jbeta primers were used. The data were produced by immunoSEQ multiplex PCR, yet TCRdb's version contains in-frame clones alone and is incomplete. The repertoire holds 95,000 to 100,000 clones, with roughly four fifths as singletons. Sequenced sample: PBMCs. The V gene is TRBV30, the J gene TRBJ1-2; TRBD1 aligns across 8 bases. The receptor was isolated from a female donor in good health and CMV-seronegative. The chain's CDR3 is CAWSQGANGYTF. CDR3 in DNA: TGTGCCTGGAGCCAGGGGGCTAATGGCTACACCTTC.